This T cell receptor beta chain was obtained from a study of blood T cell repertoires in COVID-19. The wider study: COVID-19 samples, acute and convalescent, were from the United States, Italy and Spain. From T cells, B-cell-depleted T cells, or PBMCs came the material, which was cDNA or gDNA.

Per the original data handling: Amplified reference gene primers provided the basis for estimating nucleated cell counts. Sequencing was performed with immunoSEQ multiplex PCR; in TCRdb, only in-frame clones are kept and a portion is missing. That table furnishes V, J and clone size, whereas the DNA furnished D and trimming. The table lists around 100,000 clones, about 75% of them singletons. This TCR came from a man of 80 years or more with acute or convalescent COVID-19. The sequenced material came from peripheral blood.

The CDR3 DNA reads as TGTGCCAGCAGCCAACCAGACAGGGACTACAATGAGCAGTTCTTC. Protein sequence: CASSQPDRDYNEQFF. The chain combines TRBV3-1 (or the pseudogene TRBV3-2) with TRBJ2-1; TRBD1 matches at 7 bases. V lost 2 bases, J lost 3 bases, and 4 bases stayed unmatched. Germline V gene sequence: CDR1 LGHDT, CDR2 YNNKEL (reference sequence). The CDR3 covers 15 residues.